The 25 T cell receptor beta chains listed next were all sequenced from one sample in a study of cytomegalovirus exposure and HLA in healthy donors. PCR used 60 Vbeta primers and 13 Jbeta primers. Profiled with immunoSEQ multiplex PCR; TCRdb holds only in-frame clones, not every one. Found here are around 91,000 clones, about 68% of them singletons; the top ten hold roughly 2.1%. The source material was PBMCs. The receptors originated from a human donor in good health.

This clone was counted only a few times. The chain uses TRBV7-9 and TRBJ1-2; maybe TRBD1 (6 bases). The CDR3 runs to 15 residues. The ends were cut back, 3 bases at V and 4 bases at J, with 15 bases in the middle. Germline CDR1 SEHNR, CDR2 FQNEAQ (reference sequence). The CDR3 DNA sequence: TGTGCCAGCAGCTTCCCGTTGTTACAGGGCTATGGCTACACCTTC. Encoded protein: CASSFPLLQGYGYTF.

This chain joins TRBV11-3 and TRBJ2-3; D is unclear. Trimming pared 1 base from V and 6 bases from J, leaving 14 bases between. Germline CDR1 reads SGHNT; CDR2 reads YENEEA. This CDR3 region has 15 residues. CDR3 nucleotide sequence: TGTGCCAGCAGCTTAGTCGTTCTAACCGGGGATACGCAGTATTTT. Translated, it gives CASSLVVLTGDTQYF.

This clone was detected only a few times. V gene TRBV5-4 combines with J gene TRBJ2-7; D not certain. The germline CDR1 and CDR2 sequences are SGHNT and YYREEE (reference sequence). CDR3 length equals 15 residues. V was cut by 0 bases and J by 2 bases, with 12 bases left in between. The CDR3 nucleotides read TGTGCCAGCAGCTTGGGGCGGAGCCTCCCCTACGAGCAGTACTTC. Encoded protein: CASSLGRSLPYEQYF.

This chain joins TRBV7-2 and TRBJ2-3, with a possible D match to TRBD2 (6 bases). The CDR3 is made up of 14 amino acids. Germline V lookup: CDR1 SGHTA, CDR2 FQGNSA. With 4 bases removed from V and 10 bases from J, the gap between germline ends came to 18 bases. The CDR3, as DNA: TGTGCCAGCAGCTCCTCGGACTACCGGAGGGCGCAGTATTTT. Its translation is CASSSSDYRRAQYF.

The V and J genes are TRBV7-9 and TRBJ1-2; D gene unclear. CDR3 length: 15 residues. CDR1 and CDR2 (germline): SEHNR, FQNEAQ (reference sequence). The V end was cut by 5 bases, the J end by 2 bases, with 15 bases between. The CDR3, as DNA: TGTGCCAGCAGCCTCCGGGAGAGGGAAAACTATGGCTACACCTTC. It translates to CASSLRERENYGYTF.

CDR3 sequence (DNA): TGTGCCAGCTCACCGCTGAGAGGGGAGCAGTACTTC. It codes for CASSPLRGEQYF. J is TRBJ2-7 and V is TRBV18; TRBD2 might be the D (5 bases). The CDR3 is 12 residues long. Deletions cut 3 bases from V and 7 bases from J, with 10 bases between. Germline values: CDR1 KGHSH, CDR2 LQKENI.

The chain's CDR3 is CASSLRQTSFANTGELFF. In nucleotides, the CDR3 is TGTGCCAGCAGCCTAAGACAGACATCTTTCGCCAACACCGGGGAGCTGTTTTTT. The rearrangement links TRBV5-6 to TRBJ2-2; tentative D call: TRBD1 (5 bases). CDR1 and CDR2 (germline): SGHDT, YYEEEE. This CDR3 region has 18 residues. Trimming pared 4 bases from V and 2 bases from J, leaving 21 bases between.

This clone was seen a handful of times. This chain uses TRBV7-2 with TRBJ1-5; 7 nucleotides agree with TRBD1. With V trimmed by 4 bases and J by 3 bases, 3 bases remained unmatched. CDR1 is SGHTA, CDR2 FQGNSA, per germline. The CDR3 has 14 residues. CDR3 sequence reads: CASSSGTVNQPQHF. CDR3 nucleotide sequence: TGTGCCAGCAGCTCCGGGACAGTCAATCAGCCCCAGCATTTT.

The CDR3 sequence is CASSVPTEYYNSPLHF. CDR3 nucleotide sequence: TGTGCCAGCAGTGTCCCTACGGAGTACTATAATTCACCCCTCCACTTT. The chain has TRBV2 and TRBJ1-6; D is undetermined. Trimming pared 4 bases from V and 3 bases from J, leaving 13 bases between. The CDR3 is made up of 16 amino acids. Germline lookup yields CDR1 SNHLY and CDR2 FYNNEI.

The sample holds one count of this clone. The rearrangement joins TRBV5-1 to TRBJ2-7, with 7 bases identical to TRBD2. V lost 3 bases, J lost 2 bases, and 2 bases stayed unmatched. The V gene's germline CDR1 is SGHRS and CDR2 YFSETQ. The length of the CDR3 is 13 residues. The CDR3 loop reads CASSWDYAYEQYF. In nucleotides, the CDR3 is TGCGCCAGCAGCTGGGACTACGCCTACGAGCAGTACTTC.

The chain combines TRBV2 with TRBJ1-2; no definite D call. V was cut by 6 bases and J by 8 bases, with 10 bases left in between. Germline V CDR1 and CDR2: SNHLY, FYNNEI. This CDR3 region has 11 residues. CDR3 nucleotide sequence: TGTGCCAGCAGGTTCAGCGGAGGCTACACCTTC. This codes for CASRFSGGYTF.

The chain joins TRBV5-1 to TRBJ2-5, with 8 bases aligning to TRBD1. J was trimmed by 1 base and V by 4 bases; bases with no gene match: 3. Germline values: CDR1 SGHRS, CDR2 YFSETQ. The length of the CDR3 is 14 residues. CDR3 in amino acids: CASSETGGQETQYF. The CDR3 DNA reads TGCGCCAGCAGCGAAACAGGGGGCCAAGAGACCCAGTACTTC.

The V and J genes are TRBV7-2 and TRBJ2-1, with 9 bases matching TRBD2. J was trimmed by 9 bases and V by 5 bases; bases with no gene match: 14. Germline CDR1 is SGHTA and CDR2 is FQGNSA. The CDR3 sequence is 16 residues long. The CDR3 coding sequence is TGTGCCAGCAGCCCCCGACTAGCGGAGGGCTCCTTTGAGCAGTTCTTC. Amino acids: CASSPRLAEGSFEQFF.

The chain joins TRBV10-3 to TRBJ2-3; 12 positions match TRBD2. In germline, CDR1 is ENHRY, CDR2 SYGVKD. J gave up 4 bases and V 5 bases, and 4 bases lay outside the gene matches. CDR3 length equals 15 residues. This CDR3 is CAISTSGGTSDTQYF. The CDR3, as DNA: TGTGCCATCAGTACTAGCGGGGGGACGTCAGATACGCAGTATTTT.

V gene TRBV4-3 combines with J gene TRBJ1-6, with D possibly being TRBD1 (5 bases). Germline lookup yields CDR1 LGHNA and CDR2 YSLEER. CDR3 length: 16 residues. The V and J ends lost 1 base and 5 bases respectively, with 12 bases between them. The CDR3 here is CASSQGVGGDNSPLHF. As DNA, the CDR3 is TGCGCCAGCAGCCAAGGTGTGGGGGGGGATAATTCACCCCTCCACTTT.

Worth noting for this clone: The junction departs from the called germline gene at one end, perhaps through a read error. The chain couples TRBV4-3 to TRBJ1-2, with 8 bases aligning to TRBD1. CDR3 size: 15 residues. Looked up from germline, CDR1 is LGHNA and CDR2 is YSLEER. The CDR3 DNA sequence: TGCGCCAGCGGCCAAGACCCTACAGGGGGCTATGGCTACACCTTC. The encoded protein is CASGQDPTGGYGYTF.

This clone was counted between two and nine times. The chain joins TRBV15 to TRBJ2-7; D gene unclear. Germline V gene lookup returns CDR1 LNHNV and CDR2 YYDKDF (reference sequence). The CDR3 is 15 amino acids. Deletions cut 0 bases from V and 2 bases from J, with 11 bases between. CDR3 in amino acids: CATSREGARTYEQYF. In DNA form, the CDR3 reads TGTGCCACCAGCAGAGAGGGCGCCAGGACCTACGAGCAGTACTTC.

This clone was seen just once. The rearrangement joins TRBV29-1 to TRBJ1-1, with TRBD1 matching 9 bases. Germline assignment: CDR1 SQVTM and CDR2 ANQGSEA. This CDR3 region has 16 residues. V dropped 4 bases and J dropped 1; count of bases not matched to a gene: 10. The CDR3 nucleotides are TGCAGCGTTGGGTTAGGGTTGGGACAGGGGAACACTGAAGCTTTCTTT. Translated, it gives CSVGLGLGQGNTEAFF.

This clone was detected a few times. V is TRBV7-9 and J is TRBJ1-6; no clear D. V dropped 1 base and J dropped 7 bases, with 11 bases sitting between them. CDR3 length: 15 residues. Germline CDR1 and CDR2: SEHNR and FQNEAQ (reference sequence). The CDR3 DNA reads as TGTGCCAGCAGCTTAGGGGAGGCATTGAATTCACCCCTCCACTTT. This gives the protein CASSLGEALNSPLHF.

V is TRBV4-1 and J is TRBJ1-4, with a tentative D call TRBD1 (6 bases). Germline V gene data show CDR1 as MGHRA and CDR2 as YSYEKL. Trimming pared 6 bases from V and 0 bases from J, leaving 11 bases between. The CDR3 is 15 residues long. The CDR3 spells CASSLRQATNEKLFF. The CDR3 DNA sequence: TGCGCCAGCAGTTTAAGACAGGCAACTAATGAAAAACTGTTTTTT.

This clone was detected only a few times. The chain employs TRBV7-3 and TRBJ2-7; 12 bases align to TRBD1. Germline assignment: CDR1 SGHTA and CDR2 FQGTGA. Losses at the gene ends were 8 bases for V and 4 bases for J; bases not matched to a gene: 6. The CDR3 consists of 14 residues. The DNA for the CDR3 is TGTGCCAGCTCCGGGACAGGGGGCAAGTACGAGCAGTACTTC. Translated: CASSGTGGKYEQYF.

J is TRBJ1-5 and V is TRBV18, with D tentatively TRBD1 (6 bases). Trimming cost V 3 bases and J 7 bases, with 16 bases left between them. This CDR3 contains 15 residues. Looked up from germline, CDR1 is KGHSH and CDR2 is LQKENI. The CDR3 loop is CASSPMAGADQPQHF. CDR3 sequence (DNA): TGTGCCAGCTCACCGATGGCAGGGGCCGACCAGCCCCAGCATTTT.

Only a few counts were recorded for this clone. The chain carries TRBV21-1 and TRBJ2-7; no DNA check was done on the table's D call, TRBD1. TRBV21-1 is an annotated pseudogene. The CDR3 spans 14 residues. CDR3 coding DNA: TGTGCCAGCAGGGTAGACAGGTCTCCCCACGAGCAGTACTTC. Its translation: CASRVDRSPHEQYF.

This clone was found a few times. This chain links TRBV5-6 with TRBJ2-1; TRBD2 might be the D (5 bases). This CDR3 contains 12 residues. From germline, CDR1 is SGHDT and CDR2 YYEEEE. Trimming stripped 5 bases from V and 8 bases from J, with 11 bases between. DNA for the CDR3: TGTGCCAGCAGGCGGGTGGCGTATGAGCAGTTCTTC. Its protein is CASRRVAYEQFF.

The rearrangement uses TRBV5-1 and TRBJ2-1; TRBD2 matches 10 bases. There are 16 residues in the CDR3. The V gene's germline CDR1 is SGHRS and CDR2 YFSETQ. J lost 3 bases, V lost 3 bases, and 6 bases had no gene match. The chain's CDR3 is CASSSRTSGGYNEQFF. CDR3 coding DNA: TGCGCCAGCAGCTCCCGGACTAGCGGAGGCTACAATGAGCAGTTCTTC.